This entry features one T cell receptor beta chain sequence. Its specificity is unknown. This entry is derived from a study of shared clonotypes between healthy human individuals. Points from the study as a whole: Clonotypes which were not shared had lower generation probabilities than clonotypes that all four donors shared.

CDR3 size: 18 residues. Trimming removed 4 bases at V and 1 base at J, with 23 bases between. Germline V gene sequence: CDR1 SGHNT, CDR2 YYREEE (reference sequence). Original processing methods: ImmunoSEQ yielded junction-only sequences lacking quality scores, so filtering differed. Method: immunoSEQ multiplex PCR; TCRdb's copy keeps in-frame clones and lacks some. The DNA gave D and trimming, while V, J and clone size come from that table. The data show 2 million to 2.5 million clones, with about 94% seen just once and more than 0.95% held by the top ten. CD45RO-negative cells were positively selected for CCR7, leaving out terminally differentiated effector memory CD45RA+ cells.

Material: naive CD8+ T cells sorted from blood. The chain combines TRBV5-4 with TRBJ2-5; maybe TRBD2 (6 bases). The receptor was derived from a man in his late teens or twenties in good health. DNA for the CDR3: TGTGCCAGCAGCCTGGTCGGTGAGGTAGGGACTTTCCAAGAGACCCAGTACTTC. It translates to CASSLVGEVGTFQETQYF.